This T cell receptor beta chain was profiled in a study of T cell repertoires in cytomegalovirus infection. For the study at large: The study used recently identified HLA-C-restricted and well-studied HLA-B-restricted CMV epitopes. General observations from the study: The ex vivo response showed dominance by HLA-C-restricted CMV-specific TCR beta clonotypes. CMV carriers with the relevant HLA were identified by cumulative public TCR beta family frequency.

CDR1 is SGHTA, CDR2 FQGTGA, per germline. Losses at the gene ends were 5 bases for V and 0 bases for J; bases not matched to a gene: 7. The CDR3 covers 18 residues. TCRdb re-analysed the reads in MiXCR, keeping a single row per CDR3 protein. The table shows about 360,000 distinct CDR3 sequences, with about 35% occurring only once. This clonotype appeared many times. The target antigen is unknown. Here the sequenced sample was cultured PBMCs, taken from culture after CMV antigen stimulation. The clonotype was recovered from a human donor in good health (CMV status not recorded). Some clones in this sample may be carry-over from other donors' samples. The chain combines TRBV7-3 with TRBJ2-1, with 13 bases identical to TRBD2. The CDR3: CASSPRTSGRSSYNEQFF. CDR3 sequence (DNA): TGTGCCAGCAGCCCAAGGACTAGCGGGAGAAGCTCCTACAATGAGCAGTTCTTC.